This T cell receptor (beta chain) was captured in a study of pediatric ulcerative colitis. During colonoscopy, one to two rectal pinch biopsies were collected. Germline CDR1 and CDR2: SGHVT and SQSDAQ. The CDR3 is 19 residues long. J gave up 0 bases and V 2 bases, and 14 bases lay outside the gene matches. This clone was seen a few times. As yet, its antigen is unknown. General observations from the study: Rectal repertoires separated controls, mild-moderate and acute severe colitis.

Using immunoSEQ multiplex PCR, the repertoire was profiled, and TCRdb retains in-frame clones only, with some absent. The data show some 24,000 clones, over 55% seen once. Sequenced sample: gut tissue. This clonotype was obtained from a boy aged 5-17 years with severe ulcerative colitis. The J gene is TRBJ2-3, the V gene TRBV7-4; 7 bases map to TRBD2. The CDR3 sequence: CASSLTSRGRASSTDTQYF. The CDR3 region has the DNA TGTGCCAGCAGCTTAACTTCTCGTGGGAGGGCCTCGAGCACAGATACGCAGTATTTT.